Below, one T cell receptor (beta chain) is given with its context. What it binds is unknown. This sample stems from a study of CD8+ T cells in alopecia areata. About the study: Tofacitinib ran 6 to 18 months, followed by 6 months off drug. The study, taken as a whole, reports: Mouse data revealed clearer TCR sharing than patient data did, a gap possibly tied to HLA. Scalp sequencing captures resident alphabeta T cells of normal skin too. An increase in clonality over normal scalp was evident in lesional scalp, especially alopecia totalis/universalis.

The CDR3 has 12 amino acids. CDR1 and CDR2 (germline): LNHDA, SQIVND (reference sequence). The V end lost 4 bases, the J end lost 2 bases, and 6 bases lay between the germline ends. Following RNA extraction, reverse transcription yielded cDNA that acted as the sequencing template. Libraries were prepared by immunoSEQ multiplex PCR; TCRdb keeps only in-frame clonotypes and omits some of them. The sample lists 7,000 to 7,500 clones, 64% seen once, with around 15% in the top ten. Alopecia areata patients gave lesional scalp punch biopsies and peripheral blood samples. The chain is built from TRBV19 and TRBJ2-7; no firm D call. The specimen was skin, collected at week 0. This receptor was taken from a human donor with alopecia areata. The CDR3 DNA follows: TGTGCCAGTAGTAACCGGACCTACGAGCAGTACTTC. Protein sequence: CASSNRTYEQYF. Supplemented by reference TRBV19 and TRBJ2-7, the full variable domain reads DGGITQSPKYLFRKEGQNVTLSCEQNLNHDAMYWYRQDPGQGLRLIYYSQIVNDFQKGDIAEGYSVSREKKESFPLTVTSAQKNPTAFYLCASSNRTYEQYFGPGTRLTVT.